This T cell receptor beta chain originates from a study of cytomegalovirus exposure and HLA in healthy donors. The study, taken as a whole, reports: Specificity for CMV antigens was confirmed in vitro for a few of the CMV-associated chains.

CDR1 is GTSNPN, CDR2 SVGIG, per germline (reference sequence). There are 14 residues in the CDR3. Between the trimmed V and J ends, which lost 0 bases and 11 bases, there was a span of 19 bases. In the PCR, 60 Vbeta and 13 Jbeta primers were used. Clones were sequenced by immunoSEQ multiplex PCR, and TCRdb holds only the in-frame ones, with some missing. The sample includes more than 110,000 clones, 65% to 85% of them seen just once. About this clone: Its specificity is unknown.

Each of the donors was a healthy bone marrow donor. This sequence was found in a man in his fifties or sixties in good health and CMV-seronegative. Sequencing input: PBMCs. The rearrangement links TRBV30 to TRBJ2-5, with D perhaps TRBD1 (6 bases). The chain's CDR3 is CAWSVYRVNMGQYF. In DNA form, the CDR3 reads TGTGCCTGGAGTGTATACAGGGTTAATATGGGGCAGTACTTC.